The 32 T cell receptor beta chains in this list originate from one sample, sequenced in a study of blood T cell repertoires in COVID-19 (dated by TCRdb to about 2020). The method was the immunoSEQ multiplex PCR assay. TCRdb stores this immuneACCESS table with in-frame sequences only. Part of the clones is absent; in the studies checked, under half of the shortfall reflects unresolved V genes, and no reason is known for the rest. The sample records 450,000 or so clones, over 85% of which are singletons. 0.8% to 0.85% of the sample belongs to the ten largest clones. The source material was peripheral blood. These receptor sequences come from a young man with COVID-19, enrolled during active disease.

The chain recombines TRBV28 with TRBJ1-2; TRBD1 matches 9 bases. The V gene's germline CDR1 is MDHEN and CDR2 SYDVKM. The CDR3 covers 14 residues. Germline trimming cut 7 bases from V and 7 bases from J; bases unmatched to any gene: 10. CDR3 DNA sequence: TGTGCCAGCATACTACCGGGACAGGGCTTTGGCTACACCTTC. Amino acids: CASILPGQGFGYTF.

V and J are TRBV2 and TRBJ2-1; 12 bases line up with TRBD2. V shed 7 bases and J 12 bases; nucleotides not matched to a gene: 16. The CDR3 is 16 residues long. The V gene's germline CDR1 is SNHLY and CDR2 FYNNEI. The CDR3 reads CASTLRTSGEEVVQFF. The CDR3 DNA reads TGTGCCAGCACTCTACGGACTAGCGGGGAGGAGGTTGTGCAGTTCTTC.

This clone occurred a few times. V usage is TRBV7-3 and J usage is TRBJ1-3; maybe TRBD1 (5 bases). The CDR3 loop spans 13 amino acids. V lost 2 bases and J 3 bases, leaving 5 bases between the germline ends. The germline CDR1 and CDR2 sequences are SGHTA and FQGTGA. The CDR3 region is CASSLQGGNTIYF. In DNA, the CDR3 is TGTGCCAGCAGCTTACAGGGTGGAAACACCATATATTTT.

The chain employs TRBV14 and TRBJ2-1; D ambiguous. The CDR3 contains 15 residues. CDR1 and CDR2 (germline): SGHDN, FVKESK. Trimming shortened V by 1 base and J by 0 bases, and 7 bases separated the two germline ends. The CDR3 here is CASSQAGISYNEQFF. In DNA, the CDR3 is TGTGCCAGCAGCCAAGCGGGTATCTCCTACAATGAGCAGTTCTTC.

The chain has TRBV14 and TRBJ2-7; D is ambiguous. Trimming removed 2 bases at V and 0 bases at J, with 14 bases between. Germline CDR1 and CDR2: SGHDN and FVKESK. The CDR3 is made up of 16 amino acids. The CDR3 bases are TGTGCCAGCAGCCAAAAAATTCCGTCGTACTCCTACGAGCAGTACTTC. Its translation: CASSQKIPSYSYEQYF.

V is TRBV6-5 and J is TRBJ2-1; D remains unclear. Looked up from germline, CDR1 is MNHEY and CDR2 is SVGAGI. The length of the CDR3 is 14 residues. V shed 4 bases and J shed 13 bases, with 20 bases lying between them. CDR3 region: CASSSTFTSPLQFF. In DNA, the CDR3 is TGTGCCAGCAGTTCTACCTTTACGAGCCCACTCCAGTTCTTC.

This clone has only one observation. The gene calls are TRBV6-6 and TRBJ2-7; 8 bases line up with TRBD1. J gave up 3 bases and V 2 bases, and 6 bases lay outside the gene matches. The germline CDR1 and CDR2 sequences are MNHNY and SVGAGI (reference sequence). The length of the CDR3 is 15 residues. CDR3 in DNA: TGTGCCAGCAGTTACCCCGGGACAGGAAACTACGAGCAGTACTTC. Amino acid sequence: CASSYPGTGNYEQYF.

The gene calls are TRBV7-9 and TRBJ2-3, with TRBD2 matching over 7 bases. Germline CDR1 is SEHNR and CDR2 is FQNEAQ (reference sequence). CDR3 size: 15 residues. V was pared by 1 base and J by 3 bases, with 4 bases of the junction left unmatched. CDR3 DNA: TGTGCCAGCAGCTTAGGCGGGGGAAAGACAGATACGCAGTATTTT. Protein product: CASSLGGGKTDTQYF.

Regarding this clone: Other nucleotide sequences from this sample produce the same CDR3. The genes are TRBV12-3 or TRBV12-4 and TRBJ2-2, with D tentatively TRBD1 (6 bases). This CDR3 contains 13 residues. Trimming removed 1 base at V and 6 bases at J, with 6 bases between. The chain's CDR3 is CASSLGGPGELFF. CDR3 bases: TGTGCCAGCAGTTTAGGGGGGCCCGGGGAGCTGTTTTTT.

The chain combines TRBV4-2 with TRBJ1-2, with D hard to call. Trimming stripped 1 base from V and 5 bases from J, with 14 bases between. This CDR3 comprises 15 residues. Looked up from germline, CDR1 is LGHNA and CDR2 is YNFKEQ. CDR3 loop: CASSQASKTPYGYTF. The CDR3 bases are TGTGCCAGCAGCCAAGCTAGTAAAACCCCATATGGCTACACCTTC.

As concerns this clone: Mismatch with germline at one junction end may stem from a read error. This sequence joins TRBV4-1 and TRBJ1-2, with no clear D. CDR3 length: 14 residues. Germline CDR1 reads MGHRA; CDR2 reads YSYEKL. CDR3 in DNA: TGCGCCAGCAGCCAAGAGAGGTGGGAGCGGCCAACCCACTTC. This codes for CASSQERWERPTHF.

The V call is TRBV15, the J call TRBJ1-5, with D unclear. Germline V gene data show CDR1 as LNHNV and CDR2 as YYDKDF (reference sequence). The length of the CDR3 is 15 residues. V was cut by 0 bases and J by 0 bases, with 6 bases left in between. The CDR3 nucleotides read TGTGCCACCAGCAGAGACCCTACTAGCAATCAGCCCCAGCATTTT. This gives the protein CATSRDPTSNQPQHF.

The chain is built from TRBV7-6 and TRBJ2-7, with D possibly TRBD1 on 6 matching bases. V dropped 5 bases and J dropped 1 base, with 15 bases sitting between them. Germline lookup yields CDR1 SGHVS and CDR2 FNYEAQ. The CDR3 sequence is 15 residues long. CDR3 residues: CASSPGQRVSYEQYF. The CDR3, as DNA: TGTGCCAGCAGCCCCGGACAGAGAGTATCCTACGAGCAGTACTTC.

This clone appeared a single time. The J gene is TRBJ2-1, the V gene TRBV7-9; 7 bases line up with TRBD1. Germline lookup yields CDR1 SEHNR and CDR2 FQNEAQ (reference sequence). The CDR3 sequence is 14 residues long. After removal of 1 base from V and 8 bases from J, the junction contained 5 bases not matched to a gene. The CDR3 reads CASSLGVGGDEQFF. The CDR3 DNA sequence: TGTGCCAGCAGCTTAGGGGTAGGGGGCGATGAGCAGTTCTTC.

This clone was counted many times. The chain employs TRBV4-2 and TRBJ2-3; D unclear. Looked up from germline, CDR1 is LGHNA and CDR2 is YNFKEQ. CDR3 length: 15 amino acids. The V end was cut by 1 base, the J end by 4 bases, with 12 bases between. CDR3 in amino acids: CASSQVNSQADTQYF. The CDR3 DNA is TGTGCCAGCAGCCAAGTGAACAGTCAAGCAGATACGCAGTATTTT.

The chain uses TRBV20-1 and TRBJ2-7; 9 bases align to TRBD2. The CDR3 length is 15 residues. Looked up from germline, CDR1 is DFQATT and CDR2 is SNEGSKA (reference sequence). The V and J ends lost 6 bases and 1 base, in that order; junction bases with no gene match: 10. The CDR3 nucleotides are TGCAGTGCCAGTACATTGACTAGCGGATCCTACGAGCAGTACTTC. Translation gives CSASTLTSGSYEQYF.

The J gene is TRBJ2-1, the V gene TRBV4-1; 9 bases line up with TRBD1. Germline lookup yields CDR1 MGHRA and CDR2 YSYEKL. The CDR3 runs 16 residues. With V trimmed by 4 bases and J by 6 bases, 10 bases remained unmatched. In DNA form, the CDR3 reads TGCGCCAGCAGCCTTAGCACCGGGACAGGGCGCAATGAGCAGTTCTTC. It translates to CASSLSTGTGRNEQFF.

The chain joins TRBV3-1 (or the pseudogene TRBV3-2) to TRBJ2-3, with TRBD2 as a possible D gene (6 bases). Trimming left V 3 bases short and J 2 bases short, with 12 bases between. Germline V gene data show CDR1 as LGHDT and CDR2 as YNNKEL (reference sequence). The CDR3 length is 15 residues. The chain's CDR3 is CASSQEGSPTDTQYF. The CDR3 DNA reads TGTGCCAGCAGCCAGGAGGGGAGCCCCACAGATACGCAGTATTTT.

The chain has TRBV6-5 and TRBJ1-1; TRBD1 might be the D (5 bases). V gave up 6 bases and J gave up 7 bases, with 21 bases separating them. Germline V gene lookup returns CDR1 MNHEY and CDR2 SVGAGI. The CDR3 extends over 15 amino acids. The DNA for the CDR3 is TGTGCCAGCAGAAACCCTCAGGTGGGGGGTGGTGAAGCTTTCTTT. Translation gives CASRNPQVGGGEAFF.

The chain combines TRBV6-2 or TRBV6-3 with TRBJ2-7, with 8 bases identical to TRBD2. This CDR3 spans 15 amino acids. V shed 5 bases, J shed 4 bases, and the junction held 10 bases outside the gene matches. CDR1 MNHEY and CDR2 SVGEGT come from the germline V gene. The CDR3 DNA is TGTGCCAGCAGTGACCCAAGCAGCGGGGGTTACGAGCAGTACTTC. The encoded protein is CASSDPSSGGYEQYF.

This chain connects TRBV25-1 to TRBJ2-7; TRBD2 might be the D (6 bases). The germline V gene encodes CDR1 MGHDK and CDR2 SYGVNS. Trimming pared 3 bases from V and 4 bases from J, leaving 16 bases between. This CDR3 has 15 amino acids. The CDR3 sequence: CASSDPAGTAYEQYF. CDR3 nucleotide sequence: TGTGCCAGCAGTGATCCGGCGGGAACCGCGTACGAGCAGTACTTC.

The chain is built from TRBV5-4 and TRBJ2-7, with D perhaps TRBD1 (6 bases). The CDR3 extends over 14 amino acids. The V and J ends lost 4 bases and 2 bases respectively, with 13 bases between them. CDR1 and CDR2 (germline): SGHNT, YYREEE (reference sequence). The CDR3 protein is CASSGGAGAYEQYF. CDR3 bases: TGTGCCAGCAGCGGCGGCGCAGGGGCCTACGAGCAGTACTTC.

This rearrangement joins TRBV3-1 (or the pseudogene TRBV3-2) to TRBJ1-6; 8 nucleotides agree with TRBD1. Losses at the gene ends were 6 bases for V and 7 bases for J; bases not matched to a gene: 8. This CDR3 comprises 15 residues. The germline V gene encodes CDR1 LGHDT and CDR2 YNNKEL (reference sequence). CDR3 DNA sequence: TGTGCCAGCAGATTCGGGACAGGAAAGAATTCACCCCTCCACTTT. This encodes CASRFGTGKNSPLHF.

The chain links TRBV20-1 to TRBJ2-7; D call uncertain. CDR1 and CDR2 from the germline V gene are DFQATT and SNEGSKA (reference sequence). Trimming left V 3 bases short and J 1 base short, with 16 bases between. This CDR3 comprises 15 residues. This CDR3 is CSASPTTPNSYEQYF. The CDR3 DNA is TGCAGTGCTAGTCCGACGACTCCAAATTCCTACGAGCAGTACTTC.

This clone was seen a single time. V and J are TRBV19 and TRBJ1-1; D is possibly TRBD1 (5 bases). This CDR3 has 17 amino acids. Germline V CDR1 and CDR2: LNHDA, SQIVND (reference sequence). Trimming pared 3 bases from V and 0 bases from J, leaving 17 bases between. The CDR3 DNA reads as TGTGCCAGTAGTATCAAGGGCAGGGTAGGGATGAACACTGAAGCTTTCTTT. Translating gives CASSIKGRVGMNTEAFF.

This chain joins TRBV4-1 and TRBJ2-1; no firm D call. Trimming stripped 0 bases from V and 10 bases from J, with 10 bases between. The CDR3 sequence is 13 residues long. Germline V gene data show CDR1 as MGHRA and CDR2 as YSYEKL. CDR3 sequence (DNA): TGCGCCAGCAGCCAAGATGTGAGACTCGAGCAGTTCTTC. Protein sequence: CASSQDVRLEQFF.

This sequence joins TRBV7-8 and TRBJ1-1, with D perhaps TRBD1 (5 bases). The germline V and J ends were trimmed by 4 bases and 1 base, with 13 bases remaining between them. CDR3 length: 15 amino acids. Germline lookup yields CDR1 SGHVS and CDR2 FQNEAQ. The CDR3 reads CASSYGGGSNTEAFF. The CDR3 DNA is TGTGCCAGCAGCTACGGGGGAGGCTCGAACACTGAAGCTTTCTTT. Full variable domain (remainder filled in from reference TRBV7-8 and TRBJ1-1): GAGVSQSPRYKVAKRGQDVALRCDPISGHVSLFWYQQALGQGPEFLTYFQNEAQLDKSGLPSDRFFAERPEGSVSTLKIQRTQQEDSAVYLCASSYGGGSNTEAFFGQGTRLTVV.

The DNA for the CDR3 is TGTGCCAGCAGCTACAAGGGACTAGCGGGCCACAATGAGCAGTTCTTC. Its protein product is CASSYKGLAGHNEQFF. The chain joins TRBV5-6 to TRBJ2-1, with TRBD2 matching over 12 bases. Germline CDR1 is SGHDT and CDR2 is YYEEEE. This CDR3 is built from 16 residues. V lost 3 bases to trimming and J lost 5 bases; unmatched junction nucleotides: 6.

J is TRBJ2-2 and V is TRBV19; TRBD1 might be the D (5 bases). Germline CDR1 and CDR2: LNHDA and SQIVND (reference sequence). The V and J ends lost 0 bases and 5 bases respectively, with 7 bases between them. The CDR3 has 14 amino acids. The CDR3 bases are TGTGCCAGTAGTATAGATCCAGGGACCGGGGAGCTGTTTTTT. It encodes CASSIDPGTGELFF.

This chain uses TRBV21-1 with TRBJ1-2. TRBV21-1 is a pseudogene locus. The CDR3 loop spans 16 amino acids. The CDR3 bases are TGTGCCAGCAGCTCGCTGGGGGGGCATCAGTTTTATGGCTACACCTTC. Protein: CASSSLGGHQFYGYTF.

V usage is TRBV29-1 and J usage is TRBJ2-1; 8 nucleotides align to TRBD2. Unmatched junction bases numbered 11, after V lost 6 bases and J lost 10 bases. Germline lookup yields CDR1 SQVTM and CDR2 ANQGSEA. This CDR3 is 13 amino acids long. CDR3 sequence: CSVVAGTLSEQFF. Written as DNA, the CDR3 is TGCAGCGTCGTAGCGGGAACTCTCTCAGAGCAGTTCTTC.

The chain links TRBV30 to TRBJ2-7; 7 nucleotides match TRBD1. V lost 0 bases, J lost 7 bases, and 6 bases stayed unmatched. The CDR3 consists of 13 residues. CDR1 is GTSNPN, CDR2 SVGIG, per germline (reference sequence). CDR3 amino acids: CAWSVTGSGEQYF. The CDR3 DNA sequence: TGTGCCTGGAGTGTGACAGGGTCAGGAGAGCAGTACTTC.